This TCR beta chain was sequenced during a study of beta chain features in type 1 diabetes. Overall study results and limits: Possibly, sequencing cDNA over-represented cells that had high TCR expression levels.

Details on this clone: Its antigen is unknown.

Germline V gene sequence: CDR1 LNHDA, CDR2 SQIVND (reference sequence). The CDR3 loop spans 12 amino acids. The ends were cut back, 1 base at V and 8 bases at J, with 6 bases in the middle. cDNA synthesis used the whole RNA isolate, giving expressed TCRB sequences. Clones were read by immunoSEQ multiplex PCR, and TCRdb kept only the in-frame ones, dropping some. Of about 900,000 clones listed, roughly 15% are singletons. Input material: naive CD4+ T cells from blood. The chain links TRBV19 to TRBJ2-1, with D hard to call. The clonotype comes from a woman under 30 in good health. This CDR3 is CASSIVRHEQFF. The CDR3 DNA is TGTGCCAGTAGTATAGTGAGACATGAGCAGTTCTTC.